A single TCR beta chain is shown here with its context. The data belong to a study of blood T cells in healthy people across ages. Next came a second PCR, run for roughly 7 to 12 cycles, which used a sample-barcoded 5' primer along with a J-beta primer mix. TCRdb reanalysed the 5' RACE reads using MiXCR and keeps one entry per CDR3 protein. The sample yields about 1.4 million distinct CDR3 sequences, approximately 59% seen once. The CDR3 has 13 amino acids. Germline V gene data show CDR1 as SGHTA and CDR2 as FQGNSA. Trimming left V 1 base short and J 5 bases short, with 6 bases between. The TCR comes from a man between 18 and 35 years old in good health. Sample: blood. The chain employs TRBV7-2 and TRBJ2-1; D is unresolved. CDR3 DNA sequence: TGTGCCAGCAGCTTAGACCAGAACAATGAGCAGTTCTTC. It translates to CASSLDQNNEQFF.